This T cell receptor beta chain stems from a study of sequential checkpoint blockade in melanoma. Documented treatment: randomized to nivolumab then ipilimumab (arm A) or the reverse (arm B). The CDR3 runs to 15 residues. V was clipped by 4 bases and J by 2 bases; unmatched bases: 4. The germline CDR1 and CDR2 sequences are SGHNT and YENEEA. This clone was seen a handful of times. The sample holds other DNA sequences that translate to the same CDR3. Libraries were prepared by immunoSEQ multiplex PCR; TCRdb keeps only in-frame clonotypes and omits some of them. Of about 37,000 clones listed, 30% to 35% are singletons.

The sample here was tumor tissue (inferred from file names), taken from a patient given nivolumab and ipilimumab in sequence. The chain employs TRBV11-3 and TRBJ2-7, with 11 bases fitting TRBD2. This TCR was sampled from a human donor with melanoma. The CDR3 loop is CASSYRLAGTYEQYF. The CDR3 DNA is TGTGCCAGCAGCTATCGACTAGCGGGGACCTACGAGCAGTACTTC.